One and the same sample provided the 23 T cell receptor beta chains below, sequenced in a study of T cell changes during pregnancy in multiple sclerosis. TCRdb's copy holds only in-frame clones and misses some; the assay was immunoSEQ multiplex PCR. The sample has approximately 120,000 clones, about 96% seen once; the top ten hold roughly 0.45%. The material sequenced was peripheral blood, taken after pregnancy. Receptors originate from a female donor with multiple sclerosis, enrolled in a pregnancy study.

On this clone: Germline is not matched at one junction end, which may reflect a read error. This rearrangement joins TRBV6-5 to TRBJ2-2; weak D call: TRBD2 (5 bases). The germline gives CDR1 MNHEY, CDR2 SVGAGI. CDR3 length: 14 residues. The CDR3 bases are TGTGCCAGCCGTTACTTACTAGTGACCGGGGAGCTGTTTTTT. It translates to CASRYLLVTGELFF.

The rearrangement joins TRBV29-1 to TRBJ1-2; 9 bases line up with TRBD1. Germline values: CDR1 SQVTM, CDR2 ANQGSEA. The CDR3 has 14 residues. After removal of 5 bases from V and 1 base from J, the junction contained 5 bases not matched to a gene. CDR3 protein: CSVYGDRVNYGYTF. The DNA of the CDR3 is TGCAGCGTTTACGGGGACAGGGTTAACTATGGCTACACCTTC.

This clone was seen a single time. The CDR3 here is CASSDVTGWTEAFF. CDR3 DNA sequence: TGTGCCAGCAGTGATGTGACAGGGTGGACTGAAGCTTTCTTT. The V and J genes are TRBV6-1 and TRBJ1-1; 7 bases agree with TRBD1. The CDR3 has 14 residues. The germline V gene has CDR1 MNHNS and CDR2 SASEGT. Trimming took 3 bases from V and 5 from J; bases not matched to a gene: 6.

This clone was detected once. The chain recombines TRBV7-8 with TRBJ1-5; TRBD1 aligns across 7 bases. The CDR3 has 16 residues. CDR1 is SGHVS, CDR2 FQNEAQ, per germline. Trimming at V came to 5 bases and at J to 3 bases, leaving 10 bases not matched to a gene. This CDR3 is CASSQRRDRDNQPQHF. The CDR3 DNA follows: TGTGCCAGCAGCCAACGCCGGGACAGAGACAATCAGCCCCAGCATTTT.

The chain joins TRBV27 to TRBJ2-1, with TRBD1 matching over 7 bases. Germline CDR1 reads MNHEY; CDR2 reads SMNVEV (reference sequence). J lost 3 bases, V lost 5 bases, and 1 base had no gene match. This CDR3 is 13 amino acids long. In DNA form, the CDR3 reads TGTGCCAGCAGTCGGGACAGCTACAATGAGCAGTTCTTC. This sequence encodes CASSRDSYNEQFF.

This clone was seen just once. The chain uses TRBV28 and TRBJ2-7; 8 bases are shared with TRBD1. The CDR3 has 15 residues. V lost 2 bases, J lost 3 bases, and 6 bases stayed unmatched. Per germline, CDR1 MDHEN and CDR2 SYDVKM. The CDR3 here is CASSLETGVFYEQYF. The CDR3 region has the DNA TGTGCCAGCAGTTTAGAGACAGGGGTTTTCTACGAGCAGTACTTC.

The chain links TRBV4-2 to TRBJ2-1, with TRBD2 matching over 12 bases. CDR1 is LGHNA and CDR2 is YNFKEQ in the germline V gene. V lost 0 bases, J lost 1 base, and 1 base stayed unmatched. The CDR3 length is 17 residues. CDR3 loop: CASSQEGLAGSYNEQFF. The CDR3 region has the DNA TGTGCCAGCAGCCAAGAAGGACTAGCGGGATCCTACAATGAGCAGTTCTTC.

The V gene is TRBV11-3, the J gene TRBJ2-3, with TRBD1 as a possible D gene (5 bases). V lost 4 bases to trimming and J lost 2 bases, with 7 bases between them. CDR3 length: 13 residues. Germline-derived CDR1 and CDR2 are SGHNT and YENEEA. CDR3 amino acids: CASSSRATDTQYF. Here the CDR3 DNA reads TGTGCCAGCAGCTCCAGGGCCACAGATACGCAGTATTTT.

Regarding this clone: A read error may produce the germline difference seen at one junction end. The chain's CDR3 is CASSLGDSKTQYF. In nucleotides, the CDR3 is TGTGCCAGCAGTTTGGGGGACAGTAAAACCCAGTACTTC. V and J are TRBV5-4 and TRBJ2-5, with 7 bases matching TRBD1. The CDR3 covers 13 residues. CDR1 and CDR2 (germline): SGHNT, YYREEE (reference sequence). The variable domain in full, completed from reference TRBV5-4 and TRBJ2-5, reads ETGVTQSPTHLIKTRGQQVTLRCSSQSGHNTVSWYQQALGQGPQFIFQYYREEENGRGNFPPRFSGLQFPNYSSELNVNALELDDSALYLCASSLGDSKTQYFGPGTRLLVL.

The rearrangement uses TRBV5-1 and TRBJ2-3; TRBD1 might be the D (6 bases). The germline V gene encodes CDR1 SGHRS and CDR2 YFSETQ. Trimming removed 4 bases at V and 0 bases at J, with 15 bases between. This CDR3 has 16 residues. The CDR3 is CASSNSRGSSTDTQYF. As DNA, the CDR3 is TGCGCCAGCAGCAACTCTAGGGGGTCTAGCACAGATACGCAGTATTTT.

This sequence joins TRBV2 and TRBJ2-1; TRBD2 aligns across 7 bases. Trimming took 2 bases from V and 3 from J; bases not matched to a gene: 4. The CDR3 runs 15 residues. Germline V gene data show CDR1 as SNHLY and CDR2 as FYNNEI. The CDR3 loop is CASSESGTNYNEQFF. The CDR3 DNA follows: TGTGCCAGCAGTGAAAGTGGGACTAACTACAATGAGCAGTTCTTC.

The chain combines TRBV7-9 with TRBJ2-7; D is perhaps TRBD2 (6 bases). The V end lost 3 bases, the J end lost 4 bases, and 19 bases lay between the germline ends. The CDR3 is 16 amino acids. Germline values: CDR1 SEHNR, CDR2 FQNEAQ (reference sequence). The DNA of the CDR3 is TGTGCCAGCAGCTTGCTCGGGGCTAGCGAGAAATACGAGCAGTACTTC. Protein product: CASSLLGASEKYEQYF.

The J gene is TRBJ2-3, the V gene TRBV7-4; TRBD2 might be the D (5 bases). The CDR3 spans 16 residues. Germline V gene sequence: CDR1 SGHVT, CDR2 SQSDAQ. V lost 3 bases and J lost 1, with 14 bases in between. CDR3 bases: TGTGCCAGCAGCTTCTCTCGGGAAAGGGGCACAGATACGCAGTATTTT. It yields the protein CASSFSRERGTDTQYF.

This rearrangement joins TRBV19 to TRBJ2-3; possibly TRBD2 for D (5 bases). The germline gives CDR1 LNHDA, CDR2 SQIVND (reference sequence). This CDR3 comprises 16 residues. V was pared by 6 bases and J by 1 base, with 17 bases between. The CDR3 is CASSPDYGGGTDTQYF. DNA for the CDR3: TGTGCCAGTAGCCCTGACTATGGCGGTGGCACAGATACGCAGTATTTT.

The chain combines TRBV5-1 with TRBJ2-5; D is perhaps TRBD2 (6 bases). The CDR3 sequence is 17 residues long. V was pared by 0 bases and J by 5 bases, with 20 bases between. In germline, CDR1 is SGHRS, CDR2 YFSETQ. The CDR3 DNA follows: TGCGCCAGCAGCTTGGTCCCGGGGCGGGGCGACGGGGAGACCCAGTACTTC. It encodes CASSLVPGRGDGETQYF. Full variable domain (missing parts from reference TRBV5-1 and TRBJ2-5): KAGVTQTPRYLIKTRGQQVTLSCSPISGHRSVSWYQQTPGQGLQFLFEYFSETQRNKGNFPGRFSGRQFSNSRSEMNVSTLELGDSALYLCASSLVPGRGDGETQYFGPGTRLLVL.

The genes are TRBV2 and TRBJ2-7, with 9 bases aligning to TRBD1. CDR1 and CDR2 (germline): SNHLY, FYNNEI. CDR3 length equals 13 residues. J was trimmed by 5 bases and V by 10 bases; bases with no gene match: 9. The CDR3 region is CAKFGTGTDEQYF. In DNA form, the CDR3 reads TGTGCCAAATTTGGGACAGGGACAGACGAGCAGTACTTC.

As DNA, the CDR3 is TGTGCCAGCGGACTAGCGGGAGGGGCAGATACGCAGTATTTT. This sequence encodes CASGLAGGADTQYF. This chain uses TRBV19 with TRBJ2-3, with 15 bases aligning to TRBD2. Trimming removed 9 bases from V and 4 bases from J; junction bases left unmatched: 2. This CDR3 contains 14 residues. Germline lookup yields CDR1 LNHDA and CDR2 SQIVND (reference sequence).

This clone occurred once. The V call is TRBV7-8, the J call TRBJ2-1; a weak D match, TRBD2 (6 bases). CDR3 length equals 14 residues. V lost 7 bases to trimming and J lost 9 bases, with 19 bases between them. Per germline, CDR1 SGHVS and CDR2 FQNEAQ. CDR3 DNA: TGTGCCAGCACCAAGGGCGCCGGGAGAGGTGAGCAGTTCTTC. It specifies CASTKGAGRGEQFF.

This clone was picked up a small number of times. The chain has TRBV19 and TRBJ2-3; 7 bases map to TRBD2. The CDR3 length is 16 residues. In germline, CDR1 is LNHDA, CDR2 SQIVND (reference sequence). Trimming took 4 bases from V and 7 from J; bases not matched to a gene: 14. CDR3 bases: TGTGCCAGTAGTACGACTAGCCCCCTCGCGTGGCATACGCAGTATTTT. This sequence encodes CASSTTSPLAWHTQYF. Together with reference TRBV19 and TRBJ2-3, the CDR3 gives the full variable domain: DGGITQSPKYLFRKEGQNVTLSCEQNLNHDAMYWYRQDPGQGLRLIYYSQIVNDFQKGDIAEGYSVSREKKESFPLTVTSAQKNPTAFYLCASSTTSPLAWHTQYFGPGTRLTVL.

The V call is TRBV27, the J call TRBJ2-1; D remains ambiguous. V lost 4 bases and J 3 bases, leaving 13 bases between the germline ends. CDR1 and CDR2 (germline): MNHEY, SMNVEV (reference sequence). The CDR3 runs 15 residues. The CDR3 region has the DNA TGTGCCAGCAGTTCTCTACGATCGCTCTACAATGAGCAGTTCTTC. Protein: CASSSLRSLYNEQFF.

The chain carries TRBV7-2 and TRBJ2-1, with D uncertain. CDR1 and CDR2 (germline): SGHTA, FQGNSA. Between the trimmed V and J ends, which lost 1 base and 7 bases, there was a span of 2 bases. The CDR3 runs to 11 residues. CDR3 nucleotide sequence: TGTGCCAGCAGCTTAGTAAATGAGCAGTTCTTC. Its protein product is CASSLVNEQFF.

The chain is built from TRBV2 and TRBJ1-1; no reliable D call. V gave up 6 bases and J gave up 4 bases, with 12 bases separating them. This CDR3 has 13 amino acids. The germline V gene encodes CDR1 SNHLY and CDR2 FYNNEI. CDR3 amino acids: CASSQTPSTEAFF. CDR3 nucleotide sequence: TGTGCCAGCAGCCAGACACCCTCCACTGAAGCTTTCTTT. The full variable domain, completed using reference TRBV2 and TRBJ1-1, is EPEVTQTPSHQVTQMGQEVILRCVPISNHLYFYWYRQILGQKVEFLVSFYNNEISEKSEIFDDQFSVERPDGSNFTLKIRSTKLEDSAMYFCASSQTPSTEAFFGQGTRLTVV.

The gene calls are TRBV28 and TRBJ2-3; 10 nucleotides match TRBD2. Germline CDR1 reads MDHEN; CDR2 reads SYDVKM. CDR3 length equals 17 residues. Trimming removed 3 bases from V and 2 bases from J; junction bases left unmatched: 8. DNA for the CDR3: TGTGCCAGCAGTTTTGTGCCTAGCGGGAGCCCCACAGATACGCAGTATTTT. This gives the protein CASSFVPSGSPTDTQYF.